Presented here are 14 T cell receptor beta chains from one specimen sequenced in a study of cytomegalovirus exposure and HLA in healthy donors. PCR was performed using 60 Vbeta and 13 Jbeta primers. Some clones are missing from TCRdb's copy, which holds only in-frame ones; the method was immunoSEQ multiplex PCR. The sample includes more than 80,000 clones, roughly two thirds seen only once; the top ten take about 2.3%. Sequencing used PBMCs. Receptors originate from a human donor in good health.

Here the CDR3 reads CASSPANGEQFF. In DNA, the CDR3 is TGTGCCAGCAGCCCGGCCAACGGGGAGCAGTTCTTC. The gene calls are TRBV7-3 and TRBJ2-1; D gene unclear. The V and J ends lost 5 bases and 10 bases respectively, with 12 bases between them. The CDR3 covers 12 residues. CDR1 SGHTA and CDR2 FQGTGA come from the germline V gene.

The chain couples TRBV18 to TRBJ2-7; 7 bases are shared with TRBD2. The CDR3 runs to 13 residues. The V and J ends lost 3 bases and 4 bases, in that order; junction bases with no gene match: 3. CDR1 and CDR2 (germline): KGHSH, LQKENI. This CDR3 reads CASSPGREYEQYF. The CDR3 DNA reads TGTGCCAGCTCACCGGGGAGGGAGTACGAGCAGTACTTC.

The chain combines TRBV4-1 with TRBJ2-2, with 10 nucleotides matching TRBD2. The CDR3 length is 16 residues. V shed 2 bases and J 7 bases; nucleotides not matched to a gene: 7. Germline loops: CDR1 MGHRA, CDR2 YSYEKL. CDR3 sequence (DNA): TGCGCCAGCAGCCAAACAAGCGGGGGGGCATTCGGGGAGCTGTTTTTT. Translating it yields CASSQTSGGAFGELFF.

The CDR3 reads CASRDQGSYGYTF. Written as DNA, the CDR3 is TGTGCCAGCAGGGACCAGGGGTCTTATGGCTACACCTTC. The chain is built from TRBV25-1 and TRBJ1-2, with D tentatively TRBD1 (6 bases). V was trimmed by 6 bases and J by 5 bases, leaving 13 bases between them. Per germline, CDR1 MGHDK and CDR2 SYGVNS. The CDR3 sequence is 13 residues long.

On this clone: This sample includes further DNA sequences coding for the same CDR3. The chain employs TRBV5-8 and TRBJ1-6; D gene uncertain. This CDR3 spans 16 amino acids. Between the trimmed V and J ends, which lost 4 bases and 7 bases, there was a span of 18 bases. Germline CDR1 and CDR2: SGHTS and YDEGEE. The CDR3 here is CASSLTSPAVNSPLHF. The CDR3 coding sequence is TGTGCCAGCAGCCTGACCAGCCCTGCGGTAAATTCACCCCTCCACTTT.

V usage is TRBV2 and J usage is TRBJ2-2; perhaps TRBD1 as D (6 bases). Germline values: CDR1 SNHLY, CDR2 FYNNEI. CDR3 size: 17 residues. The V gene lost 6 bases and the J gene lost 0 bases, with 17 bases spanning the gap. The DNA for the CDR3 is TGTGCCAGCAGAGCCCCCCAGGGACATTCGAACACCGGGGAGCTGTTTTTT. Residues: CASRAPQGHSNTGELFF.

This chain uses TRBV19 with TRBJ1-1, with 9 bases lining up with TRBD1. CDR3 length: 12 residues. Germline assignment: CDR1 LNHDA and CDR2 SQIVND (reference sequence). J lost 4 bases, V lost 8 bases, and 2 bases had no gene match. CDR3 region: CASHRGPTEAFF. The CDR3 DNA is TGTGCCAGTCACAGGGGGCCCACTGAAGCTTTCTTT.

The chain links TRBV7-9 to TRBJ2-1; TRBD2 aligns across 10 bases. There are 17 residues in the CDR3. Germline CDR1 is SEHNR and CDR2 is FQNEAQ (reference sequence). The ends lost 6 bases at V and 8 bases at J; junction bases unmatched: 16. CDR3: CASRSSSGGSPSHEQFF. The CDR3 DNA reads as TGTGCCAGCAGATCCTCTAGCGGGGGATCCCCCTCACATGAGCAGTTCTTC.

The genes are TRBV7-7 and TRBJ2-2; tentative D call: TRBD1 (6 bases). The CDR3 is 15 residues long. Germline V gives CDR1 SSHAT, CDR2 FNYEAQ (reference sequence). The V gene lost 5 bases and the J gene lost 8 bases, with 18 bases spanning the gap. In nucleotides, the CDR3 is TGTGCCAGCAGCCCCGGGTTGTCAGGGGTTGGGGAGCTGTTTTTT. Translated, it gives CASSPGLSGVGELFF.

V usage is TRBV7-6 and J usage is TRBJ2-7; D not certain. Germline assignment: CDR1 SGHVS and CDR2 FNYEAQ. This CDR3 is built from 12 residues. Trimming stripped 3 bases from V and 5 bases from J, with 8 bases between. The CDR3 loop is CASSFWRNEQYF. CDR3 sequence (DNA): TGTGCCAGCAGCTTTTGGCGGAACGAGCAGTACTTC.

The chain combines TRBV27 with TRBJ1-2, with TRBD1 identical over 7 bases. Trimming took 5 bases from V and 3 from J; bases not matched to a gene: 9. The CDR3 is 15 residues long. Germline-derived CDR1 and CDR2 are MNHEY and SMNVEV (reference sequence). The CDR3 DNA reads TGTGCCAGCAGTACCCGGACAGGATCATACTATGGCTACACCTTC. Its translation: CASSTRTGSYYGYTF.

This clone appeared a few times. V is TRBV5-5 and J is TRBJ2-1; 10 bases are a match to TRBD2. V gave up 2 bases and J gave up 2 bases; unmatched junction bases: 7. Per germline, CDR1 SGHKS and CDR2 YYEKEE (reference sequence). The CDR3 consists of 17 residues. The CDR3 DNA sequence: TGTGCCAGCAGCTTAATCTCTAGCGGGGGCCCCTACAATGAGCAGTTCTTC. Amino acid sequence: CASSLISSGGPYNEQFF.

This chain uses TRBV6-1 with TRBJ1-5; weak D call: TRBD1 (5 bases). Trimming cost V 3 bases and J 0 bases, with 18 bases left between them. This CDR3 spans 18 amino acids. The germline V gene encodes CDR1 MNHNS and CDR2 SASEGT. The CDR3 DNA follows: TGTGCCAGCAGTGACCCTACAGGAAATCCGAATAGCAATCAGCCCCAGCATTTT. Residues: CASSDPTGNPNSNQPQHF.

The rearrangement links TRBV2 to TRBJ2-7, with no clear D. The CDR3 contains 13 residues. Germline values: CDR1 SNHLY, CDR2 FYNNEI. V lost 9 bases and J 3 bases, leaving 15 bases between the germline ends. CDR3 amino acids: CARLPRWFYEQYF. The DNA for the CDR3 is TGTGCCAGATTACCGAGGTGGTTCTACGAGCAGTACTTC.